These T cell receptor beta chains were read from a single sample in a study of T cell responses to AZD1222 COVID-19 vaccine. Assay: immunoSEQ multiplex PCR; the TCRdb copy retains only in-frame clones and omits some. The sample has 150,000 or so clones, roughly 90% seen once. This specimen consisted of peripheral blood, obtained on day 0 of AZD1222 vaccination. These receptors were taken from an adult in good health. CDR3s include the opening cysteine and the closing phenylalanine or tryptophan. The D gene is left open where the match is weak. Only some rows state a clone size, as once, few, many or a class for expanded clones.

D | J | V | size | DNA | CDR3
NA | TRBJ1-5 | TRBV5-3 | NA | TGTGCCAGAAGCTTGTACGGGGGCTGGGATCAGCCCCAGCATTTT | CARSLYGGWDQPQHF
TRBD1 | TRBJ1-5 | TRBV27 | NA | TGTGCCAGCAGTTCAGGGACAGGGAGGATCCTTCAGCCCCAGCATTTT | CASSSGTGRILQPQHF
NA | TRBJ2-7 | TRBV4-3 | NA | TGCGCCAGCAGCCAAGAGCAGGGGGGCTCCTACGAGCAGTACTTC | CASSQEQGGSYEQYF
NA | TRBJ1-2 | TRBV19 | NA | TGTGCCAGTAACGTCGACAGTTCCTATGGCTACACCTTC | CASNVDSSYGYTF
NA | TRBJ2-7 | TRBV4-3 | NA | TGCGCCAGCAGCCAAGGACTAGCCTACGAGCAGTACTTC | CASSQGLAYEQYF
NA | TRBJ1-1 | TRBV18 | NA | TGTGCCAGCTCACCGGAAATTTTTTCCATGAACACTGAAGCTTTCTTT | CASSPEIFSMNTEAFF
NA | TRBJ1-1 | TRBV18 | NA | TGTGCCAGCTCACCACCGTCTGCAAGGCGTGAGAGCACTGAAGCTTTCTTT | CASSPPSARRESTEAFF
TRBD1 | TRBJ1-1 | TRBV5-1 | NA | TGCGCCAGCCTCATGTCACAGGGGGACACTGAAGCTTTCTTT | CASLMSQGDTEAFF
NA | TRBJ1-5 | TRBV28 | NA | TGTGCCAGCAGTGTACAGGGAGGTAATCAGCCCCAGCATTTT | CASSVQGGNQPQHF
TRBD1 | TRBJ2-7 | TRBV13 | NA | TGTGCCAGCAGGTCTACAGGGGGAAGCTCCTACGAGCAGTACTTC | CASRSTGGSSYEQYF
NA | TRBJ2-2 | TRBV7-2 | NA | TGTGCCAGCAGCTTATATACCGGGGAGCTGTTTTTT | CASSLYTGELFF
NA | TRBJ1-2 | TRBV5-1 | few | TGCGCCAGCAGCTTGGAGGGGGGCTCCTATGGCTACACCTTC | CASSLEGGSYGYTF
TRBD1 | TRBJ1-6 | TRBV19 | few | TGTGCCAGCCGACAGGGTCCCGGATATAATTCACCCCTCCACTTT | CASRQGPGYNSPLHF
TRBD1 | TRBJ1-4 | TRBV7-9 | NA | TGTGCCAGCAGCTTAGCGCAGGACAGGGAGGAAAATGAAAAACTGTTTTTT | CASSLAQDREENEKLFF
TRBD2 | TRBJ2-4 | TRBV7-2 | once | TGTGCCAGCAGTTTTAGCGGGGGGGCGTACTTC | CASSFSGGAYF